This T cell receptor (beta chain) was recovered during a study of blood T cell repertoires in COVID-19. Overall study context: Collection of acute and convalescent COVID-19 samples took place in the United States, Italy and Spain.

As originally analysed: Amplification of reference gene primers provided the estimated nucleated cell counts. Sequencing was performed with immunoSEQ multiplex PCR; in TCRdb, only in-frame clones are kept and a portion is missing. V and J calls and clone size are given by that table; D and trimming were obtained from the DNA. The sample records approximately 210,000 clones, 80% being singletons. Germline V gene sequence: CDR1 SGHTA, CDR2 FQGNSA. This CDR3 region has 17 residues. V shed 1 base and J 0 bases; nucleotides not matched to a gene: 8. The study drew participants aged roughly 18 to 95 years from some 25 US areas. Participants' reported clinical history set cohort assignment.

The chain uses TRBV7-2 and TRBJ2-5, with 7 nucleotides matching TRBD1. The source of this sequence is a man younger than 40 with acute COVID-19. Sequenced sample: PBMCs or T cells enriched from blood (not recorded which). The CDR3 DNA follows: TGTGCCAGCAGCTTAGTAACCGGGACAGAGTACCAAGAGACCCAGTACTTC. Its protein product is CASSLVTGTEYQETQYF.